The 4 T cell receptor beta chains below all came from one sample that was sequenced in a study of shared clonotypes between healthy human individuals. The assay was immunoSEQ multiplex PCR, and TCRdb's table has in-frame clones only and misses some. The top ten hold around 0.45% of the sample, which has approximately 1.4 million clones, about 98% seen once. Material for sequencing was naive CD4+ T cells sorted from blood. The sample's subset: CD45RA+ positively selected. These receptors all stem from a man aged 30 to 39 in good health.

The chain is built from TRBV27 and TRBJ2-7; 9 bases match TRBD1. Germline V gene sequence: CDR1 MNHEY, CDR2 SMNVEV (reference sequence). V dropped 3 bases and J dropped 3; count of bases not matched to a gene: 9. This CDR3 is built from 16 residues. Here the CDR3 reads CASSLGQGSTIYEQYF. CDR3 sequence (DNA): TGTGCCAGCAGTTTGGGACAGGGCTCAACAATCTACGAGCAGTACTTC.

The chain employs TRBV29-1 and TRBJ2-3, with 7 nucleotides matching TRBD2. The V and J ends lost 4 bases and 2 bases, in that order; junction bases with no gene match: 15. The CDR3 spans 17 residues. CDR1 and CDR2 (germline): SQVTM, ANQGSEA. CDR3 amino acids: CSVAGARLAEYTDTQYF. The CDR3 bases are TGCAGCGTTGCCGGGGCTCGTCTAGCGGAGTACACAGATACGCAGTATTTT.

This chain links TRBV6-6 with TRBJ2-7, with 11 bases that match TRBD1. The CDR3 length is 16 residues. With V trimmed by 2 bases and J by 4 bases, 7 bases remained unmatched. The germline V gene encodes CDR1 MNHNY and CDR2 SVGAGI (reference sequence). The CDR3 is CASSYPTGQGGYEQYF. CDR3 coding DNA: TGTGCCAGCAGTTACCCCACGGGACAGGGGGGGTACGAGCAGTACTTC.

V gene TRBV6-6 combines with J gene TRBJ2-3, with 12 bases identical to TRBD1. Germline V gene lookup returns CDR1 MNHNY and CDR2 SVGAGI (reference sequence). Losses at the gene ends were 8 bases for V and 5 bases for J; bases not matched to a gene: 5. The CDR3 contains 14 residues. CDR3 sequence reads: CASLGTGGEDTQYF. In nucleotides, the CDR3 is TGTGCCAGCCTCGGGACAGGGGGCGAAGATACGCAGTATTTT.